The sequence of this TCR beta chain was determined in a study of blood T cell repertoires in COVID-19. Study as a whole: The origin of the acute and convalescent COVID-19 samples was the United States, Italy and Spain.

This clone showed up just once. The data were produced by immunoSEQ multiplex PCR, yet TCRdb's version contains in-frame clones alone and is incomplete. Here the sample spans 95,000 to 110,000 clones, about 90% being singletons. The clonotype originates from a man aged 40-49 years with active or convalescent COVID-19. Specimen: peripheral blood.

The DNA of the CDR3 is TGTGCCAGCAGCTTAGAAGGGCATTGGCAGGGGCCAGATACGCAGTATTTT. Translated: CASSLEGHWQGPDTQYF. The genes are TRBV7-2 and TRBJ2-3; tentatively, D is TRBD1 (6 bases). Trimming removed 1 base at V and 4 bases at J, with 18 bases between. Germline CDR1 is SGHTA and CDR2 is FQGNSA. The CDR3 runs 17 residues. Variable domain in full (rest from reference TRBV7-2 and TRBJ2-3): GAGVSQSPSNKVTEKGKDVELRCDPISGHTALYWYRQSLGQGLEFLIYFQGNSAPDKSGLPSDRFSAERTGGSVSTLTIQRTQQEDSAVYLCASSLEGHWQGPDTQYFGPGTRLTVL.